These T cell receptor beta chains were read from a single sample in a study of shared clonotypes between healthy human individuals. Data came from immunoSEQ multiplex PCR; TCRdb stores just in-frame clones and leaves some out. This repertoire shows 2.3 million or so clones, approximately 93% found once; its top ten account for about 0.37%. The material sequenced was naive CD4+ T cells from PBMCs. These receptors originate from a man younger than 35 in good health. Some clones in this sample may be carry-over from other donors' samples. The CDR3 runs from the conserved cysteine through the conserved F or W. The D gene is left open where the match is weak. Some rows mark clone size as missing; the rest say once, few, many or name a class of expanded clone.

j_gene	v_gene	len	d_gene	abundance	CDR3aa	CDR3nt
TRBJ2-7	TRBV7-8	15	-	-	CASSPGDSSTYEQYF	TGTGCCAGCAGCCCAGGAGATAGTTCAACCTACGAGCAGTACTTC
TRBJ2-7	TRBV4-3	15	TRBD2	once	CASSQGTRGSYEQYF	TGCGCCAGCAGCCAAGGGACTAGGGGCTCCTACGAGCAGTACTTC
TRBJ1-1	TRBV19	13	-	-	CASSTGDRTEAFF	TGTGCCAGTAGTACGGGGGATAGGACTGAAGCTTTCTTT
TRBJ2-2	TRBV19	15	-	-	CASSISGAGTGELFF	TGTGCCAGTAGTATTTCGGGGGCAGGGACCGGGGAGCTGTTTTTT
TRBJ2-3	TRBV10-1	15	TRBD1	once	CASRPGQGSTDTQYF	TGCGCCAGCAGGCCGGGACAGGGAAGCACAGATACGCAGTATTTT
TRBJ2-5	TRBV28	14	-	-	CASSWGRGQETQYF	TGTGCCAGCAGTTGGGGCAGGGGACAAGAGACCCAGTACTTC
TRBJ1-1	TRBV28	15	TRBD1	-	CASSLGDRGRTEAFF	TGTGCCAGCAGTTTAGGGGACAGGGGGCGAACTGAAGCTTTCTTT
TRBJ1-1	TRBV2	13	-	-	CASSGSENTEAFF	TGTGCCAGCAGTGGGTCAGAGAACACTGAAGCTTTCTTT
TRBJ2-1	TRBV5-1	14	-	-	CASSQGLSGNEQFF	TGCGCCAGCAGCCAGGGACTCTCGGGGAATGAGCAGTTCTTC
TRBJ1-2	TRBV28	14	-	-	CASSIPGGAYGYTF	TGTGCCAGCAGCATCCCGGGGGGTGCCTATGGCTACACCTTC
TRBJ2-7	TRBV5-1	15	TRBD2	-	CASSLAAGAAYEQYF	TGCGCCAGCAGCTTGGCAGCGGGGGCCGCCTACGAGCAGTACTTC
TRBJ2-1	TRBV7-3	17	-	-	CASSLARSPLSYNEQFF	TGTGCCAGCAGCCTCGCCCGGAGCCCACTCTCCTACAATGAGCAGTTCTTC
TRBJ2-7	TRBV27	15	-	-	CASSPRDARSYEQYF	TGTGCCAGCAGTCCACGGGACGCCCGCTCCTACGAGCAGTACTTC
TRBJ1-1	TRBV5-1	16	-	-	CASSQAVGPLGTEAFF	TGCGCCAGCAGCCAGGCGGTGGGCCCACTTGGGACTGAAGCTTTCTTT
TRBJ2-1	TRBV5-1	16	TRBD2	-	CASSLALSGSGNEQFF	TGCGCCAGCAGCTTGGCCCTGAGCGGGAGTGGGAATGAGCAGTTCTTC
TRBJ1-3	TRBV11-1	14	-	-	CASSLTDSGNTIYF	TGTGCCAGCAGCTTAACGGACTCTGGAAACACCATATATTTT
TRBJ2-2	TRBV9	16	TRBD2	-	CASSPEAGGPPGELFF	TGTGCCAGCAGCCCCGAGGCGGGGGGTCCCCCCGGGGAGCTGTTTTTT
TRBJ1-4	TRBV29-1	12	TRBD1	-	CSAGQFNEKLFF	TGCAGCGCGGGACAGTTTAATGAAAAACTGTTTTTT
TRBJ2-1	TRBV6-5	16	TRBD2	-	CASSYSGAGGGGEQFF	TGTGCCAGCAGTTACTCGGGAGCGGGAGGGGGCGGTGAGCAGTTCTTC
TRBJ1-2	TRBV11-2	13	-	-	CASSVGLEYGYTF	TGTGCCAGCAGCGTAGGCCTGGAGTATGGCTACACCTTC
TRBJ1-4	TRBV21-1	15	-	-	CASSLVKGEGEKLFF	TGTGCCAGCAGCCTTGTGAAGGGTGAGGGTGAAAAACTGTTTTTT
TRBJ1-4	TRBV5-8	14	TRBD1	-	CASNWTGVTEKLFF	TGTGCCAGCAACTGGACAGGGGTAACGGAAAAACTGTTTTTT
TRBJ1-1	TRBV7-2	13	-	-	CASSALRGGEAFF	TGTGCCAGCAGCGCCTTGCGGGGCGGTGAAGCTTTCTTT
TRBJ1-1	TRBV9	13	-	-	CASTQGLNTEAFF	TGTGCCAGCACCCAGGGGCTGAACACTGAAGCTTTCTTT
TRBJ2-3	TRBV29-1	15	-	-	CSVWGDWEKGDTQYF	TGCAGCGTATGGGGAGACTGGGAGAAAGGAGATACGCAGTATTTT
TRBJ2-7	TRBV9	14	-	-	CASTRQGDLGEQYF	TGTGCCAGCACCCGTCAGGGTGACCTGGGGGAGCAGTACTTC
TRBJ2-2	TRBV6-5	14	-	-	CASSYTANTGELFF	TGTGCCAGCAGTTACACCGCGAACACCGGGGAGCTGTTTTTT
TRBJ2-5	TRBV5-4	16	TRBD2	-	CASSFPGTSGGETQYF	TGTGCCAGCAGCTTCCCCGGGACTAGCGGGGGAGAGACCCAGTACTTC
TRBJ1-6	TRBV30	11	-	-	CAWSVLSPLHF	TGTGCCTGGAGTGTACTTTCACCCCTCCACTTT
TRBJ2-7	TRBV5-6	13	-	-	CASSLPRAYEQYF	TGTGCCAGCAGCTTACCTAGGGCCTACGAGCAGTACTTC
TRBJ2-3	TRBV4-2	17	-	-	CASSQEQGTSSTDTQYF	TGTGCCAGCAGCCAAGAACAGGGCACTTCTAGCACAGATACGCAGTATTTT
TRBJ2-7	TRBV5-1	16	-	-	CASSLSWGVDSYEQYF	TGCGCCAGCAGCTTGAGTTGGGGGGTCGACTCCTACGAGCAGTACTTC
TRBJ1-2	TRBV7-9	15	-	-	CASSLASGQEYGYTF	TGTGCCAGCAGCTTAGCGTCCGGTCAGGAGTATGGCTACACCTTC
TRBJ2-3	TRBV7-3	17	TRBD1	once	CASSLIGQGASTDTQYF	TGTGCCAGCAGCTTAATAGGGCAGGGGGCGTCCACAGATACGCAGTATTTT
TRBJ2-2	TRBV7-2	16	TRBD1	-	CASSLGRGRDTGELFF	TGTGCCAGCAGCTTAGGAAGGGGGCGGGACACCGGGGAGCTGTTTTTT
TRBJ1-1	TRBV10-1	13	-	-	CASSEAGRTEAFF	TGCGCCAGCAGTGAGGCAGGCCGAACTGAAGCTTTCTTT
TRBJ2-7	TRBV30	13	-	-	CAWSVLGQDEQYF	TGTGCCTGGAGTGTTTTGGGGCAGGACGAGCAGTACTTC
TRBJ1-2	TRBV2	13	-	-	CASSEDRNYGYTF	TGTGCCAGCAGTGAAGACAGAAACTATGGCTACACCTTC
TRBJ2-1	TRBV5-6	15	-	-	CASRRTGSSYNEQFF	TGTGCCAGCAGACGGACTGGCAGCTCCTACAATGAGCAGTTCTTC
TRBJ2-7	TRBV7-9	19	TRBD2	-	CASSAPGGLAGAQPYEQYF	TGTGCCAGCAGCGCCCCAGGGGGACTAGCGGGAGCCCAGCCCTACGAGCAGTACTTC
TRBJ2-1	TRBV18	18	TRBD2	-	CASSPLTSGAGSYNEQFF	TGTGCCAGCTCACCACTAACTAGCGGGGCAGGCTCCTACAATGAGCAGTTCTTC
TRBJ2-3	TRBV7-2	15	TRBD1	-	CASSRRQGRTDTQYF	TGTGCCAGCAGTCGGAGACAGGGTCGCACAGATACGCAGTATTTT
TRBJ2-5	TRBV28	16	TRBD2	-	CASSRGGTSGIETQYF	TGTGCCAGCAGCCGCGGAGGGACTAGCGGGATAGAGACCCAGTACTTC
TRBJ2-1	TRBV9	21	TRBD2	-	CASSLNTETSGRAKSYNEQFF	TGTGCCAGCAGCCTCAATACGGAGACTAGCGGGAGAGCCAAGTCCTACAATGAGCAGTTCTTC
TRBJ1-6	TRBV11-2	14	-	-	CASSQSPEGGALHF	TGTGCCAGCAGCCAAAGCCCAGAAGGTGGGGCCCTCCACTTT
TRBJ1-2	TRBV11-2	14	-	-	CASSDQDGIYGYTF	TGTGCCAGCAGCGACCAGGACGGGATCTATGGCTACACCTTC
TRBJ2-1	TRBV5-1	17	TRBD2	-	CASSPGLAGGPWNEQFF	TGCGCCAGCAGCCCAGGACTAGCGGGAGGGCCTTGGAATGAGCAGTTCTTC
TRBJ2-1	TRBV5-1	16	-	-	CASSGPQPGGFNEQFF	TGCGCCAGCAGCGGCCCTCAACCTGGCGGCTTCAATGAGCAGTTCTTC
TRBJ1-5	TRBV9	15	-	-	CASSVDGQGSQPQHF	TGTGCCAGCAGCGTAGATGGGCAGGGGAGTCAGCCCCAGCATTTT
TRBJ1-3	TRBV4-1	18	-	-	CASSQTPLGGVSGNTIYF	TGCGCCAGCAGCCAAACCCCATTAGGGGGGGTATCTGGAAACACCATATATTTT
TRBJ2-3	TRBV5-4	16	TRBD2	-	CASRQGLAGVTDTQYF	TGTGCCAGCAGGCAGGGACTAGCGGGAGTCACAGATACGCAGTATTTT
TRBJ2-1	TRBV5-1	20	TRBD2	once	CASSLVGLAGALSSYNEQFF	TGCGCCAGCAGCTTGGTAGGGCTAGCGGGAGCGCTGAGCTCCTACAATGAGCAGTTCTTC
TRBJ2-7	TRBV27	15	TRBD1	-	CASSWDSLIASEQYF	TGTGCCAGCAGTTGGGACAGCCTGATAGCGAGTGAGCAGTACTTC
TRBJ1-1	TRBV7-9	13	-	-	CASSFEGGTEAFF	TGTGCCAGCAGTTTCGAGGGGGGCACTGAAGCTTTCTTT
TRBJ1-4	TRBV5-1	14	-	-	CASSFGGANEKLFF	TGCGCCAGCAGCTTCGGGGGGGCTAATGAAAAACTGTTTTTT
TRBJ2-5	TRBV5-1	14	-	-	CASSSSGTAETQYF	TGCGCCAGCAGCTCGTCCGGGACTGCAGAGACCCAGTACTTC
TRBJ2-7	TRBV2	12	-	once	CASSTEGGEQYF	TGTGCCAGCAGTACCGAAGGGGGAGAGCAGTACTTC
TRBJ2-7	TRBV10-2	12	-	once	CASRRGGDEQYF	TGCGCCAGCAGGCGGGGCGGAGACGAGCAGTACTTC
TRBJ2-7	TRBV7-4	16	-	-	CASSLVYGSGAYEQYF	TGTGCCAGCAGCTTAGTATATGGAAGTGGGGCCTACGAGCAGTACTTC
TRBJ2-7	TRBV9	14	TRBD1	-	CASSVKGAPYEQYF	TGTGCCAGCAGCGTAAAGGGGGCCCCCTACGAGCAGTACTTC